Following are 25 T cell receptor beta chains from one sample sequenced in a study of blood T cell repertoires in COVID-19. Measured with immunoSEQ multiplex PCR; TCRdb has only the in-frame clones, and not every one. This sample has around 390,000 clones; just under 90% occur once, and the top ten carry 10%. The material sequenced was PBMCs or T cells enriched from blood (not recorded which). The origin of the receptors is a woman in her forties or fifties who had recovered from COVID-19.

The chain has TRBV7-8 and TRBJ2-1, with 11 bases identical to TRBD1. Germline trimming cut 1 base from V and 8 bases from J; bases unmatched to any gene: 4. CDR1 is SGHVS, CDR2 FQNEAQ, per germline. This CDR3 is built from 15 residues. CDR3 in amino acids: CASSLGDRGSYEQFF. As DNA, the CDR3 is TGTGCCAGCAGCTTAGGGGACAGGGGGTCGTATGAGCAGTTCTTC.

This clone was observed a few times. The rearrangement joins TRBV2 to TRBJ1-3; D is uncertain. The CDR3 is 15 residues long. V was cut by 6 bases and J by 0 bases, with 12 bases left in between. The germline V gene encodes CDR1 SNHLY and CDR2 FYNNEI. The CDR3 coding sequence is TGTGCCAGCAGACCGAAGAGTTTCTCTGGAAACACCATATATTTT. The encoded protein is CASRPKSFSGNTIYF.

The V and J genes are TRBV11-2 and TRBJ2-7; TRBD2 might be the D (7 bases). The V and J ends lost 4 bases and 9 bases respectively, with 13 bases between them. The CDR3 consists of 12 residues. The V gene's germline CDR1 is SGHAT and CDR2 FQNNGV. The CDR3 loop is CASSSWGGGQYF. CDR3 DNA: TGTGCCAGCAGCTCGTGGGGAGGGGGGCAGTACTTC.

J is TRBJ1-1 and V is TRBV15; the D gene is possibly TRBD1 (5 bases). Germline lookup yields CDR1 LNHNV and CDR2 YYDKDF (reference sequence). The CDR3 length is 13 residues. V was trimmed by 8 bases and J by 4 bases, leaving 14 bases between them. CDR3 coding DNA: TGTGCCACCCGCGGGACGCCCGCCACTGAAGCTTTCTTT. Residues: CATRGTPATEAFF.

The rearrangement links TRBV13 to TRBJ1-2; D unresolved. There are 14 residues in the CDR3. V lost 4 bases and J 8 bases, leaving 17 bases between the germline ends. Germline V gene sequence: CDR1 PRHDT, CDR2 FYEKMQ (reference sequence). The CDR3 spells CASSSTAALGGYTF. The CDR3 DNA sequence: TGTGCCAGCAGCTCCACGGCGGCGCTCGGGGGCTACACCTTC. The variable domain in full, completed from reference TRBV13 and TRBJ1-2, reads AAGVIQSPRHLIKEKRETATLKCYPIPRHDTVYWYQQGPGQDPQFLISFYEKMQSDKGSIPDRFSAQQFSDYHSELNMSSLELGDSALYFCASSSTAALGGYTFGSGTRLTVV.

This chain joins TRBV2 and TRBJ2-1; TRBD2 matches 11 bases. Germline values: CDR1 SNHLY, CDR2 FYNNEI. V was pared by 5 bases and J by 8 bases, with 5 bases of the junction left unmatched. This CDR3 has 14 amino acids. Written as DNA, the CDR3 is TGTGCCAGCAGTCGACTAGCGGGGTTGGATGAGCAGTTCTTC. Amino acids: CASSRLAGLDEQFF.

This clone was seen just once. The chain uses TRBV5-4 and TRBJ1-1; 10 nucleotides line up with TRBD1. CDR3 length: 15 residues. V trimming: 4 bases; J trimming: 10 bases; junction bases outside the gene matches: 13. Germline V CDR1 and CDR2: SGHNT, YYREEE (reference sequence). The DNA of the CDR3 is TGTGCCAGCAGCCTTCCGGGACAGGGGCGTTTAGGAGCTTTCTTT. This translates into CASSLPGQGRLGAFF.

The genes are TRBV13 and TRBJ2-1; 12 bases align to TRBD2. This CDR3 comprises 15 residues. Looked up from germline, CDR1 is PRHDT and CDR2 is FYEKMQ (reference sequence). With V trimmed by 4 bases and J by 3 bases, 1 base remained unmatched. In nucleotides, the CDR3 is TGTGCCAGCAGCTCGACTAGCGGGGGCTACAATGAGCAGTTCTTC. It translates to CASSSTSGGYNEQFF.

The rearrangement uses TRBV29-1 and TRBJ1-1; 8 bases agree with TRBD1. CDR3 length: 13 amino acids. V lost 3 bases to trimming and J lost 5 bases; unmatched junction nucleotides: 5. Germline V gives CDR1 SQVTM, CDR2 ANQGSEA. The CDR3 is CSVETGARTEAFF. The DNA for the CDR3 is TGCAGCGTTGAGACAGGGGCGAGGACTGAAGCTTTCTTT. The variable domain in full, with the rest retrieved from reference TRBV29-1 and TRBJ1-1, is SAVISQKPSRDICQRGTSLTIQCQVDSQVTMMFWYRQQPGQSLTLIATANQGSEATYESGFVIDKFPISRPNLTFSTLTVSNMSPEDSSIYLCSVETGARTEAFFGQGTRLTVV.

This chain connects TRBV6-5 to TRBJ1-5; no reliable D call. CDR3 length: 13 amino acids. The V gene lost 6 bases and the J gene lost 0 bases, with 6 bases spanning the gap. Germline CDR1 MNHEY, CDR2 SVGAGI. This CDR3 is CASRRDSNQPQHF. The CDR3 coding sequence is TGTGCCAGCAGGCGAGATAGCAATCAGCCCCAGCATTTT.

This rearrangement joins TRBV6-5 to TRBJ1-5, with 7 bases matching TRBD1. The CDR3 is made up of 13 amino acids. J was trimmed by 9 bases and V by 6 bases; bases with no gene match: 8. The germline V gene has CDR1 MNHEY and CDR2 SVGAGI. In DNA, the CDR3 is TGTGCCAGCAGCTACAGGGGCGAATGGCCCCAGCATTTT. Encoded protein: CASSYRGEWPQHF.

Here the CDR3 reads CASSPWEGRNTIYF. CDR3 DNA sequence: TGTGCCAGCAGTCCGTGGGAGGGTAGGAACACCATATATTTT. The chain recombines TRBV28 with TRBJ1-3; D is unclear. The germline CDR1 and CDR2 sequences are MDHEN and SYDVKM. Trimming pared 5 bases from V and 7 bases from J, leaving 15 bases between. This CDR3 has 14 amino acids.

The chain employs TRBV5-1 and TRBJ1-4, with 7 bases that match TRBD1. The CDR3 has 16 amino acids. V trimming: 5 bases; J trimming: 3 bases; junction bases outside the gene matches: 10. CDR1 is SGHRS and CDR2 is YFSETQ in the germline V gene. The CDR3 region has the DNA TGCGCCAGCAGTTCCGGACAGGTTAGGTCTAATGAAAAACTGTTTTTT. Residues: CASSSGQVRSNEKLFF.

This chain connects TRBV11-3 to TRBJ2-1; possibly TRBD2 for D (6 bases). V was cut by 3 bases and J by 6 bases, with 15 bases left in between. The CDR3 spans 15 residues. Germline CDR1 and CDR2: SGHNT and YENEEA. The chain's CDR3 is CASSLEGGSSNEQFF. In DNA, the CDR3 is TGTGCCAGCAGCTTGGAGGGTGGGTCAAGCAATGAGCAGTTCTTC.

The chain combines TRBV6-5 with TRBJ1-2; tentatively, D is TRBD1 (5 bases). Germline lookup yields CDR1 MNHEY and CDR2 SVGAGI. This CDR3 comprises 16 residues. Trimming left V 2 bases short and J 5 bases short, with 18 bases between. The CDR3 DNA follows: TGTGCCAGCAGTTACGGTCCTGGACGGGGGGGTTATGGCTACACCTTC. Its translation: CASSYGPGRGGYGYTF.

The chain uses TRBV5-4 and TRBJ2-1; 11 nucleotides line up with TRBD2. CDR3 length: 15 residues. Trimming cost V 2 bases and J 6 bases; bases outside gene matches: 4. Looked up from germline, CDR1 is SGHNT and CDR2 is YYREEE (reference sequence). CDR3 nucleotides: TGTGCCAGCAGCTTTAGCGGGGGGGCCGGCAATGAGCAGTTCTTC. This codes for CASSFSGGAGNEQFF. Full variable domain (rest looked up from reference TRBV5-4 and TRBJ2-1): ETGVTQSPTHLIKTRGQQVTLRCSSQSGHNTVSWYQQALGQGPQFIFQYYREEENGRGNFPPRFSGLQFPNYSSELNVNALELDDSALYLCASSFSGGAGNEQFFGPGTRLTVL.

The genes are TRBV5-1 and TRBJ2-7; D may be TRBD1 (6 bases). Trimming pared 2 bases from V and 0 bases from J, leaving 9 bases between. The CDR3 extends over 14 amino acids. Germline V CDR1 and CDR2: SGHRS, YFSETQ. CDR3 nucleotides: TGCGCCAGCAGCTTAGACAGGCCCTCCTACGAGCAGTACTTC. Its protein product is CASSLDRPSYEQYF.

The sample holds a few counts of this clone. The rearrangement uses TRBV28 and TRBJ1-4; D is possibly TRBD1 (6 bases). Trimming cost V 7 bases and J 0 bases, with 12 bases left between them. Looked up from germline, CDR1 is MDHEN and CDR2 is SYDVKM. The CDR3 sequence is 15 residues long. CDR3 nucleotides: TGTGCCAGCATCGGGGGGGCGGCAACTAATGAAAAACTGTTTTTT. It translates to CASIGGAATNEKLFF.

The chain combines TRBV6-5 with TRBJ2-2, with 9 bases fitting TRBD1. The CDR3 loop spans 15 amino acids. Germline trimming cut 5 bases from V and 5 bases from J; bases unmatched to any gene: 6. Germline CDR1 reads MNHEY; CDR2 reads SVGAGI. The DNA of the CDR3 is TGTGCCAGCAGTCGAGGGACAGGGCTGACCGGGGAGCTGTTTTTT. The encoded protein is CASSRGTGLTGELFF.

This clone appeared once. This chain links TRBV3-1 (or the pseudogene TRBV3-2) with TRBJ2-1; the D gene is possibly TRBD2 (5 bases). There are 17 residues in the CDR3. Deletions cut 10 bases from V and 4 bases from J, with 26 bases between. Germline V lookup: CDR1 LGHDT, CDR2 YNNKEL (reference sequence). CDR3 sequence: CATPRTLAKRTYNEQFF. The CDR3 DNA follows: TGTGCCACCCCTCGAACCTTGGCCAAAAGGACTTACAATGAGCAGTTCTTC.

The V call is TRBV7-2, the J call TRBJ1-5, with 10 bases fitting TRBD1. The CDR3 runs to 15 residues. The junction had 4 bases not matched to a gene; V was cut back by 3 bases and J by 5 bases. Germline-derived CDR1 and CDR2 are SGHTA and FQGNSA. CDR3 nucleotides: TGTGCCAGCAGCTTGTCCGGGACAGGGGATCAGCCCCAGCATTTT. This sequence encodes CASSLSGTGDQPQHF.

The chain links TRBV11-2 to TRBJ1-2; D is perhaps TRBD1 (5 bases). The CDR3 runs 14 residues. V lost 3 bases to trimming and J lost 4 bases, with 12 bases between them. CDR1 is SGHAT and CDR2 is FQNNGV in the germline V gene. CDR3 amino acids: CASSFKGYGYGYTF. DNA for the CDR3: TGTGCCAGCAGCTTTAAGGGGTATGGCTATGGCTACACCTTC.

V and J are TRBV11-2 and TRBJ2-3, with D perhaps TRBD2 (6 bases). CDR1 SGHAT and CDR2 FQNNGV come from the germline V gene. V dropped 6 bases and J dropped 2 bases, with 15 bases sitting between them. This CDR3 comprises 15 residues. CDR3 sequence (DNA): TGTGCCAGCAGTCTAGTGGGCGGGGTCACAGATACGCAGTATTTT. Protein product: CASSLVGGVTDTQYF.

The CDR3: CASRYGTEYNEQFF. CDR3 coding DNA: TGCGCCAGCAGATACGGGACAGAGTACAATGAGCAGTTCTTC. V usage is TRBV5-1 and J usage is TRBJ2-1; 7 bases line up with TRBD1. Germline assignment: CDR1 SGHRS and CDR2 YFSETQ. V lost 5 bases, J lost 4 bases, and 6 bases stayed unmatched. The CDR3 runs to 14 residues. Full variable domain (rest looked up from reference TRBV5-1 and TRBJ2-1): KAGVTQTPRYLIKTRGQQVTLSCSPISGHRSVSWYQQTPGQGLQFLFEYFSETQRNKGNFPGRFSGRQFSNSRSEMNVSTLELGDSALYLCASRYGTEYNEQFFGPGTRLTVL.

The chain is built from TRBV10-3 and TRBJ1-2; D is possibly TRBD1 (6 bases). The CDR3 has 14 residues. Germline assignment: CDR1 ENHRY and CDR2 SYGVKD. Trimming took off 3 bases at V and 5 bases at J, with 13 bases between the two ends. In nucleotides, the CDR3 is TGTGCCATCAGTGAAGACCCAAGGGGGTATGGCTACACCTTC. Translation: CAISEDPRGYGYTF.